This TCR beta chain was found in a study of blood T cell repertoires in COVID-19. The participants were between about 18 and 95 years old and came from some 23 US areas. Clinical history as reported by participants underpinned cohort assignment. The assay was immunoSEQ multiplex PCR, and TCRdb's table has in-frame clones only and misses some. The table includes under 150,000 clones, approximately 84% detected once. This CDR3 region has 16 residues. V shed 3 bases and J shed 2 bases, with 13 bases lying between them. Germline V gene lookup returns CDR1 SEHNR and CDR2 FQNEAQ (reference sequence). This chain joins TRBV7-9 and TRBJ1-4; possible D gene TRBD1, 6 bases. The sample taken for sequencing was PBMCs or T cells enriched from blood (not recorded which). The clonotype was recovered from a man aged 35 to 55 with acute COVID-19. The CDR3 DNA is TGTGCCAGCAGCTTCACAACAGGGCGCACTAATGAAAAACTGTTTTTT. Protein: CASSFTTGRTNEKLFF.